This record looks at one T cell receptor (beta chain) sequence and its context. Its specificity is not known. CDR1 and CDR2 from the germline V gene are SGHDT and YYEEEE. Trimming took 0 bases from V and 1 from J; bases not matched to a gene: 2. CDR3 size: 15 residues. This record belongs to a study of T cell repertoires in cytomegalovirus infection. Study-wide context: CMV epitopes used comprised recently identified HLA-C-restricted ones and well-studied HLA-B-restricted ones.

TCRdb re-called the reads with MiXCR, one entry per CDR3 protein. The sample has some 940,000 distinct CDR3 sequences, approximately 32% seen once. Study-level results: Predominance within the ex vivo response was attributable to HLA-C-restricted CMV-specific TCR beta clonotypes.

The receptor was isolated from a human donor in good health (CMV status not recorded). Some clones in this sample may be carry-over from other donors' samples. The chain uses TRBV5-6 and TRBJ2-3; 7 bases align to TRBD1. Sequences were derived from cultured CD8+ T cells from PBMCs, sampled from culture after CMV antigen stimulation. This chain's CDR3 is CASSLDTGGTDTQYF. The CDR3 nucleotides read TGTGCCAGCAGCTTGGATACAGGGGGCACAGATACGCAGTATTTT. Filled out from reference TRBV5-6 and TRBJ2-3, the complete variable domain reads DAGVTQSPTHLIKTRGQQVTLRCSPKSGHDTVSWYQQALGQGPQFIFQYYEEEERQRGNFPDRFSGHQFPNYSSELNVNALLLGDSALYLCASSLDTGGTDTQYFGPGTRLTVL.